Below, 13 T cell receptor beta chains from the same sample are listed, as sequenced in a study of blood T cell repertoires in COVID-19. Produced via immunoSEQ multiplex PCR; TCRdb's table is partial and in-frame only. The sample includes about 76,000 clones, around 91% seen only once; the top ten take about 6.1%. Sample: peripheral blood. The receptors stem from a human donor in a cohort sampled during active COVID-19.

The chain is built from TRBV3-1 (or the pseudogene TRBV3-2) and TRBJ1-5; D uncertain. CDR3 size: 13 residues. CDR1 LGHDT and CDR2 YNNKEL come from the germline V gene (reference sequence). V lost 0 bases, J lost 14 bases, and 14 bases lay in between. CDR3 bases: TGTGCCAGCAGCCAAGAATTCGGACGGGATAAGCATTTT. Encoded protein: CASSQEFGRDKHF.

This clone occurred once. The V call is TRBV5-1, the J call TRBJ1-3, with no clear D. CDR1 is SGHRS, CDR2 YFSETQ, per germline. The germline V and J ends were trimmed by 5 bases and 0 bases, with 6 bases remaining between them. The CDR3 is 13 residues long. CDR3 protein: CASRSGSGNTIYF. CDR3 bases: TGCGCCAGCAGATCAGGCTCTGGAAACACCATATATTTT.

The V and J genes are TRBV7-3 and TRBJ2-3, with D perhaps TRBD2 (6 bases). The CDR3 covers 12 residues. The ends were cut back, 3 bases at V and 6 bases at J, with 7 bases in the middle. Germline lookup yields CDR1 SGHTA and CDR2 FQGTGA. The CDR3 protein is CASSFRGDTQYF. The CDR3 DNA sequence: TGTGCCAGCAGCTTTCGGGGGGATACGCAGTATTTT.

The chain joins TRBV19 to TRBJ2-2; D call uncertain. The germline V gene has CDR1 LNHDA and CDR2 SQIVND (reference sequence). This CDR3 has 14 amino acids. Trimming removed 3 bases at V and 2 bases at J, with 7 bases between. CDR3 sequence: CASSISYNTGELFF. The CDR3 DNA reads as TGTGCCAGTAGTATCTCCTACAACACCGGGGAGCTGTTTTTT.

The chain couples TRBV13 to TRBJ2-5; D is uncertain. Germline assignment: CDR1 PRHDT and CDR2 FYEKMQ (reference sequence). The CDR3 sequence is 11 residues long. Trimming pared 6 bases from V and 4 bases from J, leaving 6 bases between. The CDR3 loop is CASSFGETQYF. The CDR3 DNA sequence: TGTGCCAGCAGTTTCGGAGAGACCCAGTACTTC.

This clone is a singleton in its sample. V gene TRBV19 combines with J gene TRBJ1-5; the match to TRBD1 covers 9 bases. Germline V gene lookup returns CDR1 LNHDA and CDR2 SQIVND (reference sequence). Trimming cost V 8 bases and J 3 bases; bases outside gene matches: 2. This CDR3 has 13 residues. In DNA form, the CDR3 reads TGTGCCAGTGGGGACAGGGTCAATCAGCCCCAGCATTTT. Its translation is CASGDRVNQPQHF.

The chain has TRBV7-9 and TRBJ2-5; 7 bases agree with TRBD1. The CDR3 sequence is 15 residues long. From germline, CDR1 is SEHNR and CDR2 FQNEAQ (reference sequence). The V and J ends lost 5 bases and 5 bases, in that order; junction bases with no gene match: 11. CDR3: CASSIGTARKETQYF. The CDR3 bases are TGTGCCAGCAGCATAGGGACAGCCCGGAAGGAGACCCAGTACTTC.

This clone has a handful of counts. Written as DNA, the CDR3 is TGTGCCAGCAGCTTAGTAGCCGGGATTGAGCAGTACTTC. It specifies CASSLVAGIEQYF. This chain connects TRBV7-3 to TRBJ2-7, with D perhaps matching TRBD2 (5 bases). Between the trimmed V and J ends, which lost 2 bases and 7 bases, there was a span of 12 bases. The CDR3 runs to 13 residues. Germline V gene lookup returns CDR1 SGHTA and CDR2 FQGTGA.

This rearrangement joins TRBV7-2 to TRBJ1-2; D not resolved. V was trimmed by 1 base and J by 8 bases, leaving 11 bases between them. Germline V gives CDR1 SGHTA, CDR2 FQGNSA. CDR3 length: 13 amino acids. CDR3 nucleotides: TGTGCCAGCAGCTTAGAACAATTACGCGGCTACACCTTC. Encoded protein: CASSLEQLRGYTF.

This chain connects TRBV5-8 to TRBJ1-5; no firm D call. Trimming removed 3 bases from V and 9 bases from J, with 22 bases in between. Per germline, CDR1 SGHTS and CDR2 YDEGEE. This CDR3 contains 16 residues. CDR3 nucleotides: TGTGCCAGCAGCTACACGAATCCAGGTCTATTCCGGCCCCAGCATTTT. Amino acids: CASSYTNPGLFRPQHF.

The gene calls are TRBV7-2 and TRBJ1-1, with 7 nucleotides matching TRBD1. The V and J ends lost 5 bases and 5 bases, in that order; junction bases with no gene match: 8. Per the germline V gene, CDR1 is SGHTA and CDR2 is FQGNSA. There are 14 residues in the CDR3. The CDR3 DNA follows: TGTGCCAGCAGCCGCACAGGGGTGTTGACTGAAGCTTTCTTT. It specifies CASSRTGVLTEAFF.

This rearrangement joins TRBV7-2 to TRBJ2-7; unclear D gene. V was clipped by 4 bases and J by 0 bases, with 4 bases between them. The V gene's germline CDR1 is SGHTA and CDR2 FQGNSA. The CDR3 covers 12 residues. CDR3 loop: CASSSLSYEQYF. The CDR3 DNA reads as TGTGCCAGCAGCTCCCTCTCCTACGAGCAGTACTTC.

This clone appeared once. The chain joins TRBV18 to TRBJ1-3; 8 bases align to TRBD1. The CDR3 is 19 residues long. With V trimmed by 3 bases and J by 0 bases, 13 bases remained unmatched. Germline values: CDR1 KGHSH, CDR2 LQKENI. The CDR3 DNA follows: TGTGCCAGCTCACCGCGAGTCTTACAGGGGACAGGCTCTGGAAACACCATATATTTT. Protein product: CASSPRVLQGTGSGNTIYF.